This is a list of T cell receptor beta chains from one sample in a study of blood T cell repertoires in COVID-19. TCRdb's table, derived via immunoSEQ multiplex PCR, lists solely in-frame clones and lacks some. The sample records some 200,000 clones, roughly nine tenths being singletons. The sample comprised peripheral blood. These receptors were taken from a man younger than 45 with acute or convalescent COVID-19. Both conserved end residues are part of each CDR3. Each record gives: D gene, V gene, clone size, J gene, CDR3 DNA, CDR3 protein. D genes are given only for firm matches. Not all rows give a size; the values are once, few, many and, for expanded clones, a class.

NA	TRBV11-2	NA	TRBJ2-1	TGTGCCAGCAGCTTATACAGGGGACTAGAGGACTTCTTC	CASSLYRGLEDFF
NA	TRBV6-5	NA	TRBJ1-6	TGTGCCAGCAGTTCCGGTCGCTCCTATAATTCACCCCTCCACTTT	CASSSGRSYNSPLHF
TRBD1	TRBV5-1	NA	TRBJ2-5	TGCGCCAGCAGCCCAGGGACAGGGGGCAGGGAGACCCAGTACTTC	CASSPGTGGRETQYF
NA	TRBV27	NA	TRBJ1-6	TGTGCCAGCAAAGGTGGGGCCGCAACCCTCCACTTT	CASKGGAATLHF
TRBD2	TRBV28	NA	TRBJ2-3	TGTGCCAGCAGCCCACTTAGCGGGAGAAGAACAGATACGCAGTATTTT	CASSPLSGRRTDTQYF
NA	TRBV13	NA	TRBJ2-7	TGTGCCAGCAGCATTCGACCGGGACATACCATGGGCCTTTACGAGCAGTACTTC	CASSIRPGHTMGLYEQYF
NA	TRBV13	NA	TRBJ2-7	TGTGCCAGCAGCTTAGGGGGAGGCTTGTTATACGAGCAGTACTTC	CASSLGGGLLYEQYF
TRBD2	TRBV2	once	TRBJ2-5	TGTGCCAGCAGTGAAGCGGGGAGGGGCCAAGAGACCCAGTACTTC	CASSEAGRGQETQYF
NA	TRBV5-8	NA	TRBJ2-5	TGTGCCAGCAGCCGACTCGCGGGAGAGACCCAGTACTTC	CASSRLAGETQYF
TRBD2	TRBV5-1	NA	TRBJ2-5	TGCGCCAGCAGCTTTAGCGGGGGGAGGTACCAAGAGACCCAGTACTTC	CASSFSGGRYQETQYF
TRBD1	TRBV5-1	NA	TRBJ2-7	TGCGCCAGCAGCTTGGAGGGACAGGGATACGAGCAGTACTTC	CASSLEGQGYEQYF
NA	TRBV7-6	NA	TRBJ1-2	TGTGCCAGCAGCTTAAACAGGGACTATGGCTACACCTTC	CASSLNRDYGYTF
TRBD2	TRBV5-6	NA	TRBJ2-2	TGTGCCAGCAGATCGGGGGGGCGTCCGTACACCGGGGAGCTGTTTTTT	CASRSGGRPYTGELFF
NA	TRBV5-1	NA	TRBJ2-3	TGCGCCAGCAGCTTGGGGGAGCCCTTAACAGATACGCAGTATTTT	CASSLGEPLTDTQYF
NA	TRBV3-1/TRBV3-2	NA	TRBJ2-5	TGTGCCAGCAGCCGGTCACAGGGAGGGGAGACCCAGTACTTC	CASSRSQGGETQYF
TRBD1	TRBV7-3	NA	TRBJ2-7	TGTGCCAGCAGCTTAGACCCGACAGGGTTGAAAGAGCAGTACTTC	CASSLDPTGLKEQYF
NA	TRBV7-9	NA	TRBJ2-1	TGTGCCAGCAGCTTAGGTCCCCTCTCCTACAATGAGCAGTTCTTC	CASSLGPLSYNEQFF
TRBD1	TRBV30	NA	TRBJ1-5	TGTGCCTGGAGTCTCGCCAGGACAGGAGAAAGCAATCAGCCCCAGCATTTT	CAWSLARTGESNQPQHF
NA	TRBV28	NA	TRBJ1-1	TGTGCCAGCAGTTTGGGGGGGAACACTGAAGCTTTCTTT	CASSLGGNTEAFF
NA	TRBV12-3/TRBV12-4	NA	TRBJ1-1	TGTGCCAGCAGACAGGGCGCGGGTGAAGCTTTCTTT	CASRQGAGEAFF
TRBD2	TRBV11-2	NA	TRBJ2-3	TGTGCCAGCCTAAGAGGCGGGAGGGTAGATACGCAGTATTTT	CASLRGGRVDTQYF
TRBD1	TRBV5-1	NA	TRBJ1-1	TGCGCCAGCAGCCTATCCTCAGGGGGGAACACTGAAGCTTTCTTT	CASSLSSGGNTEAFF
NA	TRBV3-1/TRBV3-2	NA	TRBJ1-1	TGTGCCAGCAGTCTCCGGGACACGAACACTGAAGCTTTCTTT	CASSLRDTNTEAFF